This TCR beta chain was found in a study of T cell changes during pregnancy in multiple sclerosis. V was pared by 4 bases and J by 5 bases, with 16 bases between. This CDR3 is built from 14 residues. CDR1 and CDR2 from the germline V gene are SGDLS and YYNGEE. Some clones are missing from TCRdb's copy, which holds only in-frame ones; the method was immunoSEQ multiplex PCR. Among over 15,000 clones listed, approximately 89% were seen once. The receptor was derived from a female donor in good health, enrolled as a control in a pregnancy study. The material sequenced was CD8+ T cells from peripheral blood mononuclear cells, taken after pregnancy. This chain joins TRBV9 and TRBJ2-7; tentative D call: TRBD2 (7 bases). CDR3 bases: TGTGCCAGCAGCTCCGAGGGGGGGCTCGACGAGCAGTACTTC. As protein: CASSSEGGLDEQYF. The variable domain in full, completed from reference TRBV9 and TRBJ2-7, reads DSGVTQTPKHLITATGQRVTLRCSPRSGDLSVYWYQQSLDQGLQFLIQYYNGEERAKGNILERFSAQQFPDLHSELNLSSLELGDSALYFCASSSEGGLDEQYFGPGTRLTVT.